These T cell receptor beta chains were read from a single sample in a study of cytomegalovirus exposure and HLA in healthy donors. The data were produced by immunoSEQ multiplex PCR, yet TCRdb's version contains in-frame clones alone and is incomplete. Of roughly 190,000 clones in the sample, about 88% are singletons; the top ten hold more than 1.5%. Source material: PBMCs. The receptors come from a young woman in good health and CMV-seronegative. CDR3s include the opening cysteine and the closing phenylalanine or tryptophan. D genes are given only for firm matches. The size field is filled for only some rows; it gives once, few, many or a size class.

clone_size,d_call,j_call,v_call,cdr3_nt,cdr3_aa
NA,NA,TRBJ1-2,TRBV18,TGTGCCAGCTCAGGTAGCAACTATGGCTACACCTTC,CASSGSNYGYTF
NA,NA,TRBJ2-3,TRBV4-1,TGCGCCAGCAGCCAACAAACAGGGAGTGGGACAGATACGCAGTATTTT,CASSQQTGSGTDTQYF
NA,TRBD1,TRBJ1-6,TRBV5-4,TGTGCCAGCAGCTTACAGGGGAGTTCACCCCTCCACTTT,CASSLQGSSPLHF
NA,TRBD1,TRBJ2-7,TRBV28,TGTGCCAGCAGTTCCGCCGGGACAGTGAACGAGCAGTACTTC,CASSSAGTVNEQYF
NA,NA,TRBJ2-7,TRBV6-1,TGTGCCAGCGGGGGGGGCCCCGAGCAGTACTTC,CASGGGPEQYF
NA,TRBD1,TRBJ1-1,TRBV27,TGTGCCAGCAGTTTATCGTCCCAGGGGGCGAGGGAAGCTTTCTTT,CASSLSSQGAREAFF
NA,TRBD1,TRBJ1-2,TRBV27,TGTGCCAGCAGTTTGGGACAGGGGGGAGGCTACACCTTC,CASSLGQGGGYTF
once,TRBD1,TRBJ2-7,TRBV29-1,TGCAGCGTCGAAAGGACAGGGAACGAGCAGTACTTC,CSVERTGNEQYF
once,NA,TRBJ1-1,TRBV5-1,TGCGCCAGCAGTTTGGGCTCCTCGCGTCTAGGGGCCGGGGGGGCTTTCTTT,CASSLGSSRLGAGGAFF
once,NA,TRBJ1-5,TRBV27,TGTGCCAGCAGACTTACAGGGCTCAATCAGCCCCAGCATTTT,CASRLTGLNQPQHF
NA,NA,TRBJ2-3,TRBV6-5,TGTGCCAGCAGTGCGGGACTCCCCCGGACAGATACGCAGTATTTT,CASSAGLPRTDTQYF
NA,NA,TRBJ2-4,TRBV15,TGTGCCACCAGCAGAGATCGGGGAGCCAAAAACATTCAGTACTTC,CATSRDRGAKNIQYF
NA,NA,TRBJ1-2,TRBV2,TGTGCCAGCAGTGATTCAGTTTTCGTTGGCTACACCTTC,CASSDSVFVGYTF
NA,NA,TRBJ2-7,TRBV4-1,TGCGCCAGCAGCCAAGATCAGGGTTTGGCGGGGGAGCAGTACTTC,CASSQDQGLAGEQYF
NA,TRBD2,TRBJ2-2,TRBV30,TGTGCCTACGGGGGGGGGCCACTGAGCACCGGGGAGCTGTTTTTT,CAYGGGPLSTGELFF
NA,NA,TRBJ2-3,TRBV6-5,TGTGCCAGCAGTTACTCGGGACTCCACACAGATACGCAGTATTTT,CASSYSGLHTDTQYF
NA,NA,TRBJ2-1,TRBV5-4,TGTGCCAGCAGCTCCTCTAAGGACGGGAACAATGAGCAGTTCTTC,CASSSSKDGNNEQFF
NA,NA,TRBJ2-7,TRBV4-1,TGCGCCAGCAGCCAACTGCGGGACAGTGCCTACGAGCAGTACTTC,CASSQLRDSAYEQYF
NA,NA,TRBJ1-4,TRBV15,TGTGCCACCAGCAGAGTTCAGATCGATGAAAAACTGTTTTTT,CATSRVQIDEKLFF
NA,TRBD1,TRBJ1-1,TRBV28,TGTGCCAGCAGTTCAGGGGGCCTCGTCGGGAACGCTGAAGCTTTCTTT,CASSSGGLVGNAEAFF
NA,NA,TRBJ2-5,TRBV20-1,TGCAGTAAGGGGGAAGAGACCCAGTACTTC,CSKGEETQYF
NA,NA,TRBJ1-2,TRBV19,TGTGCCAGTAGTTCTTTTCCCGGCGGTGGCTACACCTTC,CASSSFPGGGYTF
once,TRBD2,TRBJ2-1,TRBV7-8,TGTGCCAGCAGCTCTAGGGTGACTAGCGGGAGGTATGAGCAGTTCTTC,CASSSRVTSGRYEQFF
NA,TRBD2,TRBJ2-2,TRBV7-2,TGTGCCAGCAGACAGGGAGCTAGCGGGTTTACCGGGGAGCTGTTTTTT,CASRQGASGFTGELFF
NA,NA,TRBJ1-5,TRBV30,TGTGCCTGGAGCGGGGGGCCATATCAGCCCCAGCATTTT,CAWSGGPYQPQHF
NA,TRBD1,TRBJ1-4,TRBV27,TGTGCCAGCAGTTGGGGACAGAGTGAAAAACTGTTTTTT,CASSWGQSEKLFF